This TCR beta chain was sequenced during a study of post-analysis software for immune sequencing data. Study details: Relapsing-remitting, secondary progressive and progressive-relapsing multiple sclerosis courses were included.

Study-wide findings and caveats: TRBV5-6, TRBV5-1 and TRBV20-1 belonged to a set of five TRBV segments that were more frequent in patients than controls. Relative to controls, patients with multiple sclerosis showed significantly lower normalized Chao1 diversity.

Note on this clonotype: Antigen unknown.

Sequencing libraries made from TCR beta cDNA carried unique molecular identifiers. It was from about 0.98 to 11 million T cells that about half a million cDNA molecules came. MiXCR, run by TCRdb on the PCR reads, gives a single entry per CDR3 protein. This sample has about 770,000 distinct CDR3 sequences, with around 42% found just once. J was trimmed by 5 bases and V by 5 bases; bases with no gene match: 5. CDR3 length equals 14 residues. Specimen: blood. The clonotype originates from a girl aged 10 to 17 with multiple sclerosis. The chain joins TRBV12-3 or TRBV12-4 to TRBJ2-2; TRBD1 matches at 7 bases. The CDR3 sequence: CASSRIQGTGELFF. The DNA for the CDR3 is TGTGCCAGCAGTCGAATACAGGGGACCGGGGAGCTGTTTTTT.